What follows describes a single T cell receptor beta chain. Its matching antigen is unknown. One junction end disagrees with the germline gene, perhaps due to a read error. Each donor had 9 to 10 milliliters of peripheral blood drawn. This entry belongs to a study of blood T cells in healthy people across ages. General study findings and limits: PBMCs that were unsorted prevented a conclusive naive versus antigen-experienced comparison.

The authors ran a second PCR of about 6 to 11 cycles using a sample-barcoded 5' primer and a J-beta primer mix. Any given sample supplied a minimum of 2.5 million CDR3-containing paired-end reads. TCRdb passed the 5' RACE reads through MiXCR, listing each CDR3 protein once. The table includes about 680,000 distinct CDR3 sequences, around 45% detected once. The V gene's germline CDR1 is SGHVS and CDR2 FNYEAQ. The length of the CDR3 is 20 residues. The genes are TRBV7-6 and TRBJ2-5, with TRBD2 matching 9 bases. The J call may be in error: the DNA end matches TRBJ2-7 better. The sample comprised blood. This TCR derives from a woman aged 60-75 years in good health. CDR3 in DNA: TGTGCCGGCAGCTTACGGCCTTCGACTAGCGGAAGACCCAGGGCCTACGAGCAGTACTTC. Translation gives CAGSLRPSTSGRPRAYEQYF.